This TCR beta chain was profiled in a study of OX40 agonist ivuxolimab in advanced cancers. Study findings and constraints: There were also nonresponders showing low normalized T-cell clonal expansion.

TCRdb's copy holds only in-frame clones and misses some; the assay was immunoSEQ multiplex PCR. This table holds more than 80,000 clones, roughly nine tenths found once. A remark on this clone: The antigen is unknown.

Material: CD4+ or CD8+ T cells sorted from blood, obtained in a trial of the OX40 agonist ivuxolimab. The sequence came from an adult with an advanced solid tumor such as melanoma, head and neck, liver or kidney cancer.

CDR3 sequence reads: CASSSGGSGTGELFF. The CDR3 DNA sequence: TGTGCCAGCAGCTCCGGTGGGAGCGGGACCGGGGAGCTGTTTTTT. The V call is TRBV7-8, the J call TRBJ2-2; maybe TRBD2 (6 bases). Germline V gene lookup returns CDR1 SGHVS and CDR2 FQNEAQ. This CDR3 spans 15 amino acids. Trimming pared 4 bases from V and 5 bases from J, leaving 14 bases between.